The 24 T cell receptor beta chains below all came from one sample that was sequenced in a study of T cells in Graves' hyperthyroidism and ophthalmopathy. The TCR beta CDR3 regions underwent amplification using RNA transcripts as the source. During a first-round RT-PCR of the TCR CDR3, the HTBI primer set was used. TCRdb recomputed calls from the multiplex PCR reads with MiXCR, one row per CDR3 protein. The sample has 300,000 to 500,000 distinct CDR3 sequences, over 11% seen once; the top ten hold under 30%. Sequenced input: blood. The receptors come from a man aged 50-59 years with Graves' ophthalmopathy.

There are a few counts of this clonotype. The V and J genes are TRBV9 and TRBJ1-2, with a weak D call TRBD1 (5 bases). The CDR3 loop spans 15 amino acids. Between the trimmed V and J ends, which lost 3 bases and 4 bases, there was a span of 16 bases. Germline values: CDR1 SGDLS, CDR2 YYNGEE. This CDR3 is CASSAQTGGAYGYTF. CDR3 nucleotides: TGTGCCAGCAGCGCCCAAACGGGCGGGGCCTATGGCTACACCTTC.

This clonotype was found many times. The chain is built from TRBV6-1 and TRBJ2-7; 12 nucleotides agree with TRBD2. V shed 5 bases and J 9 bases; nucleotides not matched to a gene: 14. The CDR3 consists of 16 residues. Per germline, CDR1 MNHNS and CDR2 SASEGT. The CDR3 nucleotides read TGTGCCAGCAGTTACCTGCAGCAACTAGCGGGAGGCAGGCAGTACTTC. It codes for CASSYLQQLAGGRQYF.

A few counts support this clonotype. The chain recombines TRBV10-3 with TRBJ2-7, with 11 bases that match TRBD2. Trimming took 4 bases from V and 3 from J; bases not matched to a gene: 8. CDR1 is ENHRY, CDR2 SYGVKD, per germline. This CDR3 has 16 residues. The DNA for the CDR3 is TGTGCCATCAGTGCCAGTAGCGGGAGGGCTATCTACGAGCAGTACTTC. As protein: CAISASSGRAIYEQYF.

The sample holds a few counts of this clonotype. The rearrangement links TRBV4-2 to TRBJ2-1; 12 positions agree with TRBD1. Germline CDR1 is LGHNA and CDR2 is YNFKEQ. With V trimmed by 1 base and J by 5 bases, 3 bases remained unmatched. The CDR3 sequence is 16 residues long. CDR3 in amino acids: CASSQGGQGANNEQFF. The CDR3 DNA is TGTGCCAGCAGCCAAGGGGGACAGGGGGCTAACAATGAGCAGTTCTTC.

The table lists this clonotype with many counts. The V gene is TRBV9, the J gene TRBJ2-7; D not certain. Trimming pared 0 bases from V and 2 bases from J, leaving 6 bases between. CDR3 length equals 13 residues. The germline gives CDR1 SGDLS, CDR2 YYNGEE. In DNA form, the CDR3 reads TGTGCCAGCAGCGTAGGGCCTCCCTACGAGCAGTACTTC. This gives the protein CASSVGPPYEQYF.

CDR3 in DNA: TGTGCCAGCAGCGTAGAAGCGGGAACCTACAATGAGCAGTTCTTC. It yields the protein CASSVEAGTYNEQFF. This sequence joins TRBV9 and TRBJ2-1; 7 bases match TRBD2. In germline, CDR1 is SGDLS, CDR2 YYNGEE. The ends lost 0 bases at V and 2 bases at J; junction bases unmatched: 2. This CDR3 is built from 15 residues.

The chain carries TRBV28 and TRBJ2-5; D unclear. The V gene lost 7 bases and the J gene lost 0 bases, with 18 bases spanning the gap. CDR3 length: 16 residues. Germline V CDR1 and CDR2: MDHEN, SYDVKM. The CDR3 reads CASTPTQYWYQETQYF. Written as DNA, the CDR3 is TGTGCCAGCACCCCGACTCAATACTGGTACCAAGAGACCCAGTACTTC.

The chain combines TRBV29-1 with TRBJ1-2; unclear D gene. CDR1 and CDR2 from the germline V gene are SQVTM and ANQGSEA. This CDR3 contains 14 residues. Trimming removed 0 bases from V and 4 bases from J, with 12 bases in between. This CDR3 is CSVEERGGGYGYTF. The CDR3 DNA reads as TGCAGCGTTGAAGAACGTGGCGGTGGCTATGGCTACACCTTC. The whole variable domain, filled in from reference TRBV29-1 and TRBJ1-2, reads SAVISQKPSRDICQRGTSLTIQCQVDSQVTMMFWYRQQPGQSLTLIATANQGSEATYESGFVIDKFPISRPNLTFSTLTVSNMSPEDSSIYLCSVEERGGGYGYTFGSGTRLTVV.

CDR3 sequence (DNA): TGCGCCAGCGGGGAGGATTGGGAGACCCAGTACTTC. It specifies CASGEDWETQYF. The rearrangement joins TRBV5-1 to TRBJ2-5, with D possibly TRBD2 on 6 matching bases. Trimming removed 7 bases at V and 5 bases at J, with 12 bases between. CDR3 size: 12 residues. The germline V gene encodes CDR1 SGHRS and CDR2 YFSETQ.

In this sample, this clonotype turned up many times. J is TRBJ2-3 and V is TRBV6-6, with D unclear. Germline V gene sequence: CDR1 MNHNY, CDR2 SVGAGI (reference sequence). CDR3 length equals 14 residues. Between the trimmed V and J ends, which lost 2 bases and 2 bases, there was a span of 8 bases. The chain's CDR3 is CASSYDQPTDTQYF. DNA for the CDR3: TGTGCCAGCAGTTACGATCAGCCCACAGATACGCAGTATTTT.

The sample holds many counts of this clonotype. The rearrangement joins TRBV18 to TRBJ2-7; D might be TRBD1 (6 bases). Germline CDR1 reads KGHSH; CDR2 reads LQKENI. V lost 4 bases, J lost 6 bases, and 13 bases lay in between. The CDR3 length is 13 residues. CDR3 DNA: TGTGCCAGCTCACGGAAAGGGGGATCCGAGCAGTACTTC. Translating gives CASSRKGGSEQYF.

This clonotype was found a few times. The rearrangement joins TRBV4-1 to TRBJ2-6; D is undetermined. The V gene lost 0 bases and the J gene lost 1 base, with 7 bases spanning the gap. The germline V gene encodes CDR1 MGHRA and CDR2 YSYEKL. The length of the CDR3 is 16 residues. CDR3 DNA: TGCGCCAGCAGCCAAGATCGGCAGTCTGGGGCCAACGTCCTGACTTTC. Translation gives CASSQDRQSGANVLTF.

This clonotype was counted many times. The rearrangement uses TRBV2 and TRBJ1-4; TRBD1 is a possible D gene (5 bases). Trimming removed 6 bases at V and 4 bases at J, with 12 bases between. The CDR3 has 14 residues. Per germline, CDR1 SNHLY and CDR2 FYNNEI. The CDR3 nucleotides are TGTGCCAGCAGCCGGGACGGTCGTAATGAAAAACTGTTTTTT. As protein: CASSRDGRNEKLFF.

This chain links TRBV5-4 with TRBJ2-7, with D possibly matching TRBD2 (6 bases). The germline V and J ends were trimmed by 3 bases and 2 bases, with 18 bases remaining between them. CDR1 is SGHNT, CDR2 YYREEE, per germline (reference sequence). The CDR3 extends over 16 amino acids. The CDR3 loop reads CASSSRVSGSPYEQYF. In DNA form, the CDR3 reads TGTGCCAGCAGCTCGCGTGTTAGCGGAAGTCCCTACGAGCAGTACTTC.

At least ten counts were recorded for this clonotype. V is TRBV7-9 and J is TRBJ1-6; D is unclear. Germline loops: CDR1 SEHNR, CDR2 FQNEAQ (reference sequence). The CDR3 contains 13 residues. The germline V and J ends were trimmed by 3 bases and 10 bases, with 10 bases remaining between them. In DNA form, the CDR3 reads TGTGCCAGCAGCTTCATGGGGAACTCACCCCTCCACTTT. This encodes CASSFMGNSPLHF.

This clonotype was found many times. The chain combines TRBV5-5 with TRBJ1-1; TRBD1 agrees at 7 bases. In germline, CDR1 is SGHKS, CDR2 YYEKEE (reference sequence). Trimming removed 5 bases from V and 0 bases from J; junction bases left unmatched: 7. This CDR3 spans 15 amino acids. The CDR3 nucleotides read TGTGCCAGCAGTAGGGGACAGCTCATGAACACTGAAGCTTTCTTT. Its protein is CASSRGQLMNTEAFF.

This clonotype was seen at least ten times. The chain uses TRBV14 and TRBJ2-3; D is possibly TRBD1 (6 bases). The CDR3 sequence is 13 residues long. The germline V gene has CDR1 SGHDN and CDR2 FVKESK. Trimming removed 4 bases at V and 5 bases at J, with 10 bases between. The CDR3, as DNA: TGTGCCAGCAGCCTGGGGGCCCGAGATACGCAGTATTTT. Its translation: CASSLGARDTQYF.

This clonotype turned up a few times. This chain uses TRBV27 with TRBJ2-2; D gene ambiguous. Trimming cost V 7 bases and J 6 bases, with 6 bases left between them. The CDR3 length is 11 residues. CDR1 and CDR2 (germline): MNHEY, SMNVEV (reference sequence). The CDR3 nucleotides are TGTGCCAGCATAGGGTCCGGGGAGCTGTTTTTT. Its protein product is CASIGSGELFF.

The rearrangement joins TRBV27 to TRBJ1-1; D possibly corresponds to TRBD1 (6 bases). Germline V CDR1 and CDR2: MNHEY, SMNVEV (reference sequence). V was shortened by 0 bases and J by 0 bases, with 17 bases between the two germline ends. The CDR3 loop spans 18 amino acids. Here the CDR3 reads CASSLSVRGTLMNTEAFF. The DNA of the CDR3 is TGTGCCAGCAGTTTATCGGTGAGGGGGACGCTCATGAACACTGAAGCTTTCTTT.

Ten or more counts support this clonotype. The chain recombines TRBV5-6 with TRBJ1-3; possibly TRBD1 for D (6 bases). Per germline, CDR1 SGHDT and CDR2 YYEEEE. This CDR3 is built from 14 residues. Trimming cost V 1 base and J 3 bases, with 8 bases left between them. CDR3 DNA sequence: TGTGCCAGCAGCTTGACAGGGCGTGGAAACACCATATATTTT. This gives the protein CASSLTGRGNTIYF. Looking up the rest from reference TRBV5-6 and TRBJ1-3 gives the full variable domain: DAGVTQSPTHLIKTRGQQVTLRCSPKSGHDTVSWYQQALGQGPQFIFQYYEEEERQRGNFPDRFSGHQFPNYSSELNVNALLLGDSALYLCASSLTGRGNTIYFGEGSWLTVV.

This clonotype was seen only a few times. This chain joins TRBV5-1 and TRBJ2-7, with D hard to call. The CDR3 runs 15 residues. In germline, CDR1 is SGHRS, CDR2 YFSETQ. V was trimmed by 0 bases and J by 5 bases, leaving 15 bases between them. CDR3 loop: CASSLGVTNVDEQYF. The DNA for the CDR3 is TGCGCCAGCAGCTTGGGTGTGACAAATGTTGACGAGCAGTACTTC.

This clonotype was counted many times. The chain is built from TRBV11-1 and TRBJ2-3, with D hard to call. The CDR3 is made up of 14 amino acids. The germline V and J ends were trimmed by 3 bases and 4 bases, with 11 bases remaining between them. Germline CDR1 and CDR2: SGHAT and FQDESV (reference sequence). The CDR3 loop is CASSFSGLADTQYF. In nucleotides, the CDR3 is TGTGCCAGCAGCTTCTCAGGCCTGGCAGATACGCAGTATTTT.

This clonotype turned up a few times. This rearrangement joins TRBV6-1 to TRBJ2-1, with 9 bases identical to TRBD2. Germline V gene sequence: CDR1 MNHNS, CDR2 SASEGT. With 5 bases clipped from V and 9 bases from J, the junction kept 14 bases outside the gene matches. CDR3 length equals 16 residues. CDR3 DNA sequence: TGTGCCAGCAGTTCCTATCGCGGGAGGGGGGAGGGTGAGCAGTTCTTC. The encoded protein is CASSSYRGRGEGEQFF.

A few counts support this clonotype. The rearrangement links TRBV7-9 to TRBJ2-3, with D tentatively TRBD1 or TRBD2 (5 bases each). This CDR3 comprises 16 residues. Germline loops: CDR1 SEHNR, CDR2 FQNEAQ (reference sequence). Between the trimmed V and J ends, which lost 2 bases and 3 bases, there was a span of 15 bases. The DNA for the CDR3 is TGTGCCAGCAGCTTACGACGGGACGGGTCGACAGATACGCAGTATTTT. This gives the protein CASSLRRDGSTDTQYF.